Presented here are 9 T cell receptor beta chains from one specimen sequenced in a study of beta chain features in type 1 diabetes. The sequenced template was cDNA made from the entire isolated RNA. The repertoire was sequenced with immunoSEQ multiplex PCR; TCRdb's copy has only in-frame clones and lacks some. The sample comprises around 280,000 clones, 7.5% to 9.5% of which are singletons, and under 1.3% rests with the top ten. Sequencing was performed on central memory CD4+ T cells from blood. Every receptor here comes from a woman under 30 in good health.

This clone was counted between two and nine times. The DNA for the CDR3 is TGCGCCAGCAGCCGAGGGACTAGCGGGGCCCTGGGCGAAGAGACCCAGTACTTC. This translates into CASSRGTSGALGEETQYF. V gene TRBV5-1 combines with J gene TRBJ2-5, with TRBD2 matching 13 bases. Trimming at V came to 4 bases and at J to 3 bases, leaving 12 bases not matched to a gene. Germline V gene data show CDR1 as SGHRS and CDR2 as YFSETQ. CDR3 length: 18 amino acids.

V and J are TRBV7-2 and TRBJ2-1, with 7 bases that match TRBD2. CDR3 length: 17 amino acids. The V segment lost 0 bases and the J segment 5 bases; nucleotides outside the gene matches: 10. CDR1 and CDR2 (germline): SGHTA, FQGNSA. CDR3 loop: CASSLAGRTSFHNEQFF. In nucleotides, the CDR3 is TGTGCCAGCAGCTTAGCGGGTAGGACTAGTTTTCACAATGAGCAGTTCTTC.

This clone was seen more than once but under ten times. This chain joins TRBV7-8 and TRBJ1-5, with unresolved D. The V and J ends lost 3 bases and 0 bases respectively, with 9 bases between them. The CDR3 contains 15 residues. Germline assignment: CDR1 SGHVS and CDR2 FQNEAQ. This chain's CDR3 is CASSLSMTSNQPQHF. As DNA, the CDR3 is TGTGCCAGCAGCTTGAGCATGACTAGCAATCAGCCCCAGCATTTT.

This clone appeared a few times. The chain couples TRBV5-4 to TRBJ2-6, with D perhaps TRBD1 (5 bases). The CDR3 is made up of 17 amino acids. Germline V lookup: CDR1 SGHNT, CDR2 YYREEE (reference sequence). The germline V and J ends were trimmed by 4 bases and 0 bases, with 14 bases remaining between them. The CDR3 region is CASSPRTQNSGANVLTF. The CDR3 DNA is TGTGCCAGCAGCCCTAGGACACAAAACTCTGGGGCCAACGTCCTGACTTTC.

The V call is TRBV7-9, the J call TRBJ1-6; possibly TRBD1 for D (6 bases). The CDR3 totals 15 residues. From germline, CDR1 is SEHNR and CDR2 FQNEAQ (reference sequence). The V end was cut by 1 base, the J end by 10 bases, with 14 bases between. The CDR3 DNA reads TGTGCCAGCAGCTTAGTAGGGGGGGCTGGGTCACCCCTCCACTTT. This sequence encodes CASSLVGGAGSPLHF.

The chain is built from TRBV5-6 and TRBJ2-3; D remains ambiguous. The CDR3 has 14 amino acids. Germline CDR1 is SGHDT and CDR2 is YYEEEE. V lost 4 bases to trimming and J lost 4 bases, with 13 bases between them. The CDR3 loop is CASSPRPIADTQYF. In DNA form, the CDR3 reads TGTGCCAGCAGCCCCAGACCAATCGCAGATACGCAGTATTTT.

This chain connects TRBV7-2 to TRBJ1-2, with TRBD1 identical over 8 bases. Germline V lookup: CDR1 SGHTA, CDR2 FQGNSA. V lost 2 bases, J lost 6 bases, and 8 bases stayed unmatched. The CDR3 spans 15 residues. The CDR3 sequence is CASSLMSVTGDGYTF. CDR3 coding DNA: TGTGCCAGCAGCTTAATGTCCGTGACAGGGGATGGCTACACCTTC.

This clone appeared a few times. The chain combines TRBV7-9 with TRBJ2-3; D possibly matches TRBD1 or TRBD2 (5 bases each). V lost 5 bases and J lost 4, with 16 bases in between. The CDR3 has 15 amino acids. Germline V gene data show CDR1 as SEHNR and CDR2 as FQNEAQ (reference sequence). The chain's CDR3 is CASSPGTRGPDTQYF. CDR3 sequence (DNA): TGTGCCAGCAGCCCCGGGACCCGAGGTCCAGATACGCAGTATTTT.

The rearrangement uses TRBV19 and TRBJ1-6; 10 bases align to TRBD1. With 5 bases clipped from V and 9 bases from J, the junction kept 4 bases outside the gene matches. CDR1 is LNHDA, CDR2 SQIVND, per germline (reference sequence). The CDR3 loop spans 14 amino acids. CDR3 amino acids: CASSRDRGASPLHF. The CDR3 DNA reads TGTGCCAGTAGTCGGGACAGGGGTGCTTCACCCCTCCACTTT.